This T cell receptor beta chain was found in a study of CD4 T cells in relation to SARS-CoV-2 and coronaviruses. Only in-frame clones appear in the TCRdb table, and some are missing; sequencing was by immunoSEQ multiplex PCR. The table shows 37,000 or so clones, with approximately 82% occurring only once. The V end lost 2 bases, the J end lost 9 bases, and 5 bases lay between the germline ends. This CDR3 comprises 12 residues. The germline V gene encodes CDR1 MNHEY and CDR2 SMNVEV (reference sequence). Comment on this clone: The antigen remains unidentified.

The TCR comes from an adult with COVID-19. The chain couples TRBV27 to TRBJ1-6; D may be TRBD1 (5 bases). The sample comprised naive CD4+ T cells from PBMCs, cultured in vitro. The subset is: naive CD4+ T cells isolated by negative enrichment. CDR3 nucleotide sequence: TGTGCCAGCAGTTTAAGGGGTTCACCCCTCCACTTT. Translation: CASSLRGSPLHF.